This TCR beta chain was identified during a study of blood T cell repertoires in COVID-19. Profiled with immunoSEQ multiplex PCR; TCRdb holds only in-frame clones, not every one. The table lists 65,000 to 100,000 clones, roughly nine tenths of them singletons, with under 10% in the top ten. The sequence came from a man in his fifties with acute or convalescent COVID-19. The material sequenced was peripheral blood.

The CDR3 DNA reads as TGTGCCACCAGCAGAGGGTCTCCGGGGGAGACCCAGTACTTC. Translated, it gives CATSRGSPGETQYF. The gene calls are TRBV15 and TRBJ2-5, with D perhaps matching TRBD2 (5 bases). The CDR3 runs to 14 residues. Germline CDR1 reads LNHNV; CDR2 reads YYDKDF (reference sequence). The V gene lost 1 base and the J gene lost 5 bases, with 11 bases spanning the gap.